The clone carrying this T cell receptor beta chain was seen many times. Its antigen is as yet unknown. The source of the sample is a study of T-cell reconstitution after alpha-beta-depleted transplantation in children. Study observations and caveats: At the one-year point after transplant, T-cell counts and TCRbeta diversity were found to come mostly from T cells that had been newly produced. Surviving recipient T cells and intrathymic progenitors accounted for some patients' high TCRbeta diversity at day 60.

Unique molecular identifiers were incorporated during preparation of the TCRbeta library. TCRdb processed the PCR reads anew with MiXCR; each CDR3 protein has one entry. The sample carries approximately 290,000 distinct CDR3 sequences, roughly 12% recorded once. The germline V gene encodes CDR1 MDHEN and CDR2 SYDVKM. The CDR3 is 17 amino acids. The ends lost 2 bases at V and 3 bases at J; junction bases unmatched: 9. V is TRBV28 and J is TRBJ1-5; the match to TRBD1 covers 8 bases. The sample was peripheral blood, taken 180 days after TCRalphabeta/CD19-depleted stem cell transplant. The receptor's source is a male patient between 2 and 10 years old who had a stem cell transplant for chronic granulomatous disease, so the T cells may come from the graft donor. Written as DNA, the CDR3 is TGTGCCAGCAGTTTACCCGCGACAGGGGCCATCAATCAGCCCCAGCATTTT. It codes for CASSLPATGAINQPQHF.